The clone carrying this TCR beta chain was seen a few times. As yet, its antigen is unknown. The data stem from a study of response to subunit inactivated influenza vaccine. Study-level points and caveats: Few additional T cells are recruited per seasonal influenza vaccination, authors suggested.

Germline assignment: CDR1 DFQATT and CDR2 SNEGSKA (reference sequence). With 1 base clipped from V and 0 bases from J, the junction kept 11 bases outside the gene matches. CDR3 length: 18 amino acids. MiXCR, run by TCRdb on the RT-PCR reads, gives a single entry per CDR3 protein. The sample consists of hundreds of thousands of distinct CDR3 sequences, around 14% of them appearing once. This sample comprised PBMCs from blood, obtained 11 to 12 days after vaccination. The genes are TRBV20-1 and TRBJ2-7; 11 bases line up with TRBD2. This sequence was found in a man between 45 and 60 years old who received an inactivated influenza vaccine. In nucleotides, the CDR3 is TGCAGTGCTAGAGTTCCCGGGACTAGCGGTTCTCACTCCTACGAGCAGTACTTC. Protein product: CSARVPGTSGSHSYEQYF.